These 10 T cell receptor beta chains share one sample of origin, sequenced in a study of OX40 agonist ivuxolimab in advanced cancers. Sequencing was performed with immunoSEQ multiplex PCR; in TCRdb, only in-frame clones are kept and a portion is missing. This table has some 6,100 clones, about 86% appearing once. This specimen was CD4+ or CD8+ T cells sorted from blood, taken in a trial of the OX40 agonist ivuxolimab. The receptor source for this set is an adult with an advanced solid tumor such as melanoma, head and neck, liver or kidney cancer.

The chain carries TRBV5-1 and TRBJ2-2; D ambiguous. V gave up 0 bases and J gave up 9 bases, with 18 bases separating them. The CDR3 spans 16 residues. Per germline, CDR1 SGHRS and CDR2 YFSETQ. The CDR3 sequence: CASSLAEALPARELFF. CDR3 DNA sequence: TGCGCCAGCAGCTTGGCCGAGGCCCTTCCCGCCCGGGAGCTGTTTTTT.

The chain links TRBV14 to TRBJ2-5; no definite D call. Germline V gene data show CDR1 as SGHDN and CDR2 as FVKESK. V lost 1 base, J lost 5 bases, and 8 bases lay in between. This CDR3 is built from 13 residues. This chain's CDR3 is CASSQVRWETQYF. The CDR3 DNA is TGTGCCAGCAGCCAAGTTCGCTGGGAGACCCAGTACTTC.

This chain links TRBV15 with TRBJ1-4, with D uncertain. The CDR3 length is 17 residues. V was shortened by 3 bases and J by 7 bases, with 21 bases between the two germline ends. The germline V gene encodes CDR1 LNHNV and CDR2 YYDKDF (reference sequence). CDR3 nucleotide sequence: TGTGCCACCAGCAGTTTCCCTCCCCGGGGATTCGGTGAAAAACTGTTTTTT. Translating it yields CATSSFPPRGFGEKLFF.

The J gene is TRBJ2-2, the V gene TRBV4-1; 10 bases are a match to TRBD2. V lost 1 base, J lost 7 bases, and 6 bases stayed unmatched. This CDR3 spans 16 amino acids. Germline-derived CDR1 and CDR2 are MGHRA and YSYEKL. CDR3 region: CASSQVAGGRGGELFF. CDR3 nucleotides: TGCGCCAGCAGCCAAGTAGCGGGGGGACGTGGCGGGGAGCTGTTTTTT.

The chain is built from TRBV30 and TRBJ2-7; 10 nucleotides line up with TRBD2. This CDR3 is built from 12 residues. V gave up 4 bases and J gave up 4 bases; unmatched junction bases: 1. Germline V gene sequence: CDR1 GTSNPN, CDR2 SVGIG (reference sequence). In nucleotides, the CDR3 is TGTGCCTGGACTAGCGGGGGTTACGAGCAGTACTTC. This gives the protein CAWTSGGYEQYF.

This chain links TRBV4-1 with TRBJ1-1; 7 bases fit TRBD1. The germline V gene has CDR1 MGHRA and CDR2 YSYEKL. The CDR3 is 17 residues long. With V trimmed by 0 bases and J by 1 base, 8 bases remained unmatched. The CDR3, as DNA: TGCGCCAGCAGCCAAGAGCAGGGGGGATTGGGGAACACTGAAGCTTTCTTT. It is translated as CASSQEQGGLGNTEAFF.

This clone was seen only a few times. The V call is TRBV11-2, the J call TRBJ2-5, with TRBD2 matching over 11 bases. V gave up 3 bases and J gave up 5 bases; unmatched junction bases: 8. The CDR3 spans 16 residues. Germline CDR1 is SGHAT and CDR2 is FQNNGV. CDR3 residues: CASSFFSGGAGETQYF. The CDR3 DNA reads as TGTGCCAGCAGCTTTTTTAGCGGGGGGGCCGGGGAGACCCAGTACTTC.

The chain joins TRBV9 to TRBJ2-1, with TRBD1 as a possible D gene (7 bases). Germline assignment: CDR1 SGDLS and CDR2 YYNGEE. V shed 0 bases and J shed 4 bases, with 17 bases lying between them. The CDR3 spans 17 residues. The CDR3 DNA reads TGTGCCAGCAGCGTAGCTCAGGGGGGCGCATTTTACAATGAGCAGTTCTTC. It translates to CASSVAQGGAFYNEQFF.

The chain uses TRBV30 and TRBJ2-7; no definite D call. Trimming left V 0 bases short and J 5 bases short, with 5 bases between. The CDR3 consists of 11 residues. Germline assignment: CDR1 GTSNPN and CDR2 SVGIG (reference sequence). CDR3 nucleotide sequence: TGTGCCTGGAGTGTCGCCGACGAGCAGTACTTC. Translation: CAWSVADEQYF.

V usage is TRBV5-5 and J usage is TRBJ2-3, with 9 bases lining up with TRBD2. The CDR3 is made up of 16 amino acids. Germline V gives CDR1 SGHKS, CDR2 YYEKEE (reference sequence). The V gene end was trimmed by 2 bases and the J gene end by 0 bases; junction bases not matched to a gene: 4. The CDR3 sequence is CASSLAGGPSTDTQYF. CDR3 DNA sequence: TGTGCCAGCAGCTTAGCGGGGGGACCGAGCACAGATACGCAGTATTTT.